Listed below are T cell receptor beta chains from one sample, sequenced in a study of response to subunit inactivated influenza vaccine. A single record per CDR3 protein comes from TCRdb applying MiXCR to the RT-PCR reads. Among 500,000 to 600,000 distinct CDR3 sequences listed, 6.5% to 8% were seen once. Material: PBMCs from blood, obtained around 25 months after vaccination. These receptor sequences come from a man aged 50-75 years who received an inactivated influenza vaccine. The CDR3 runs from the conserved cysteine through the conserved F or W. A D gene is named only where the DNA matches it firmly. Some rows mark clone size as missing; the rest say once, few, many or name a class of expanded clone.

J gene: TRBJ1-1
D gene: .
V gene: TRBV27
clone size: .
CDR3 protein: CASTPNRALFDYTEAFF
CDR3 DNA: TGTGCCAGCACCCCAAACAGGGCCCTTTTCGATTACACTGAAGCTTTCTTT

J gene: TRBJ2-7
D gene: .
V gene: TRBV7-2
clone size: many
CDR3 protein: CASSFTGFGTYEQYF
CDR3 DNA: TGTGCCAGCAGCTTCACAGGGTTCGGAACCTACGAGCAGTACTTC

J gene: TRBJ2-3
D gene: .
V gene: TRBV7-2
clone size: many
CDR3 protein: CASGNGARTQYF
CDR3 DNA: TGTGCCAGCGGGAACGGAGCACGCACGCAGTATTTT

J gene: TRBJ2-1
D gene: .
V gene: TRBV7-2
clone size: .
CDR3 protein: CASSKKGVGEQFF
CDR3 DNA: TGTGCCAGCTCCAAAAAGGGTGTCGGTGAGCAGTTCTTC

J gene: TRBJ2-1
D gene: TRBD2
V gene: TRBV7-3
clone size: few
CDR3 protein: CASSPLGRGSYNEQFF
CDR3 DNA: TGTGCCAGCAGCCCCCTCGGGAGGGGGTCCTACAATGAGCAGTTCTTC

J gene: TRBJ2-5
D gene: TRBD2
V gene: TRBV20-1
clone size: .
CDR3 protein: CSARDLAAGGPETQYF
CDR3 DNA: TGCAGTGCTAGAGATCTTGCCGCGGGAGGGCCCGAGACCCAGTACTTC

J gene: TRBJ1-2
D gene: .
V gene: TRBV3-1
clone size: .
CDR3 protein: CASSQGGTAPLYGYTF
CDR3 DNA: TGTGCCAGCAGCCAAGGTGGGACTGCACCCCTCTATGGCTACACCTTC

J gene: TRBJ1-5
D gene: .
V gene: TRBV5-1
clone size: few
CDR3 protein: CASSFDSGQPQHF
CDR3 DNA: TGCGCCAGCAGTTTTGACTCAGGTCAGCCCCAGCATTTT

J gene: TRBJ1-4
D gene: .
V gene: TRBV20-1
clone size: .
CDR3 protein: CSARGSSAVNEKLFF
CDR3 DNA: TGCAGTGCTAGAGGGAGTTCGGCAGTTAATGAAAAACTGTTTTTT

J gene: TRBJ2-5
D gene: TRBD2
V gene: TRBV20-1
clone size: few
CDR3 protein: CSANRGLAGGQETQYF
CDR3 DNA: TGCAGTGCGAACCGGGGACTAGCGGGGGGCCAAGAGACCCAGTACTTC

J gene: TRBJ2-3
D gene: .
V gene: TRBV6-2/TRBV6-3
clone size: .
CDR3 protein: CASSYLARTDTQYF
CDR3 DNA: TGTGCCAGCAGTTACTTGGCTCGCACAGATACGCAGTATTTT

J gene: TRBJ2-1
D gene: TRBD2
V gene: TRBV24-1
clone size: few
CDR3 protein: CATKAGGVRNEQFF
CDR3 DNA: TGTGCCACCAAGGCCGGGGGGGTTCGCAATGAGCAGTTCTTC

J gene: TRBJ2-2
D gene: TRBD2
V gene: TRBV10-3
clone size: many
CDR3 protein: CAISNSTSGNTGELFF
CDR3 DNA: TGTGCCATCAGTAATTCGACTAGCGGGAACACCGGGGAGCTGTTTTTT

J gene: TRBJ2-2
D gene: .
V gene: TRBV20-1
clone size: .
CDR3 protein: CSATGSATGELFF
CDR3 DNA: TGCAGTGCTACGGGCAGTGCCACCGGGGAGCTGTTTTTT

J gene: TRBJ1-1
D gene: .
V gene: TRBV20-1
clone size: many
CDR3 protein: CSARAGSHTEAFF
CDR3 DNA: TGCAGTGCTAGGGCGGGCAGCCACACTGAAGCTTTCTTT

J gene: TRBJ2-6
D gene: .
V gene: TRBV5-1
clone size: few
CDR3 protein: CASSLGTATYSGANVLTF
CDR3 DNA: TGCGCCAGCAGCTTGGGGACAGCGACTTACTCTGGGGCCAACGTCCTGACTTTC

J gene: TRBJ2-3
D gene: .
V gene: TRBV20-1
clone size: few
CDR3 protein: CSARPIDRGHTDTQYF
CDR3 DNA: TGCAGTGCTAGACCCATCGACCGGGGGCACACAGATACGCAGTATTTT

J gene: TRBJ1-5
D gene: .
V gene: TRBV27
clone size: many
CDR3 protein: CASSPYNQPQHF
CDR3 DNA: TGTGCCAGCAGTCCGTACAATCAGCCCCAGCATTTT

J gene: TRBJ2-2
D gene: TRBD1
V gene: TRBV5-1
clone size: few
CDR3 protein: CASSFQGTGGTGELFF
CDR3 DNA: TGCGCCAGCAGCTTCCAAGGGACAGGGGGGACCGGGGAGCTGTTTTTT

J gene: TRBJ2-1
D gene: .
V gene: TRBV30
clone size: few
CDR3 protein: CAGGPRVAEQFF
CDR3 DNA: TGTGCCGGAGGACCCAGAGTGGCTGAGCAGTTCTTC

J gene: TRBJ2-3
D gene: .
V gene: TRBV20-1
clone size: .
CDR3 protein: CSAQGDARIADTQYF
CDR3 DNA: TGCAGTGCCCAGGGAGACGCCCGAATTGCAGATACGCAGTATTTT

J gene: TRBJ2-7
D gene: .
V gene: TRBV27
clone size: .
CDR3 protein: CASSLSKGVSEQYF
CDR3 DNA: TGTGCCAGCAGTTTATCGAAGGGGGTGAGCGAGCAGTACTTC

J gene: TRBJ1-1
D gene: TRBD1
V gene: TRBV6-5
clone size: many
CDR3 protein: CASSSRRTGNAEAFF
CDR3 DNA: TGTGCCAGCAGTTCACGACGGACAGGGAACGCTGAAGCTTTCTTT

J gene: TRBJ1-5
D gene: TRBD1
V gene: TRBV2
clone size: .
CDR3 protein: CASSSEPGQGNQPQHF
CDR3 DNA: TGTGCCAGCAGTTCAGAGCCAGGACAGGGGAATCAGCCCCAGCATTTT

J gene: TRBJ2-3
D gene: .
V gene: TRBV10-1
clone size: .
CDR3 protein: CASSDGAGRTDTQYF
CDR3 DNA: TGCGCCAGCAGTGACGGGGCAGGGCGTACAGATACGCAGTATTTT

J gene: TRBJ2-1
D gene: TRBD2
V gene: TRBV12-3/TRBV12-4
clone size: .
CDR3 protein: CASSSLSGGAYNEQFF
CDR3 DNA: TGTGCCAGCAGCTCCCTTAGCGGGGGGGCTTACAATGAGCAGTTCTTC

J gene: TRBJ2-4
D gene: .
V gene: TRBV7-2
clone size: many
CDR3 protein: CASSSYDLAKNIQYF
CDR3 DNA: TGTGCCAGCAGTTCCTACGATCTAGCCAAAAACATTCAGTACTTC

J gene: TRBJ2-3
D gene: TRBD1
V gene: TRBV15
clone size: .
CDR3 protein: CATSRSGQVTDTQYF
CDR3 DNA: TGTGCCACCAGCAGGTCAGGACAGGTCACAGATACGCAGTATTTT

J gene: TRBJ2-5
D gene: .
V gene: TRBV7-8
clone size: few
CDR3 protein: CASSPTGKGETQYF
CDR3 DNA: TGTGCCAGCAGCCCCACAGGAAAAGGAGAGACCCAGTACTTC

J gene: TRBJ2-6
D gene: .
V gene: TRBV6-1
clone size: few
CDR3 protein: CASSEFSLEQFISGANVLTF
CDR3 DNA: TGTGCCAGCAGTGAGTTTAGCCTCGAACAGTTCATCTCTGGGGCCAACGTCCTGACTTTC

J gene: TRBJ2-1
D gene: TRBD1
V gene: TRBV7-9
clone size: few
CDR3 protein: CASSMTGVNEQFF
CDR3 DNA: TGTGCCAGCAGCATGACAGGGGTCAATGAGCAGTTCTTC

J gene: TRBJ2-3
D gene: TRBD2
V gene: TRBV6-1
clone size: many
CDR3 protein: CASSKAGGLSSTDTQYF
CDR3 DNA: TGTGCCAGCAGTAAAGCGGGAGGGTTATCTAGCACAGATACGCAGTATTTT

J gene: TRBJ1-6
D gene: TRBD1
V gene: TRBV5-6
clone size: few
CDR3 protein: CASSWGTGAINSPLHF
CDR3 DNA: TGTGCCAGCAGCTGGGGGACAGGGGCGATAAATTCACCCCTCCACTTT